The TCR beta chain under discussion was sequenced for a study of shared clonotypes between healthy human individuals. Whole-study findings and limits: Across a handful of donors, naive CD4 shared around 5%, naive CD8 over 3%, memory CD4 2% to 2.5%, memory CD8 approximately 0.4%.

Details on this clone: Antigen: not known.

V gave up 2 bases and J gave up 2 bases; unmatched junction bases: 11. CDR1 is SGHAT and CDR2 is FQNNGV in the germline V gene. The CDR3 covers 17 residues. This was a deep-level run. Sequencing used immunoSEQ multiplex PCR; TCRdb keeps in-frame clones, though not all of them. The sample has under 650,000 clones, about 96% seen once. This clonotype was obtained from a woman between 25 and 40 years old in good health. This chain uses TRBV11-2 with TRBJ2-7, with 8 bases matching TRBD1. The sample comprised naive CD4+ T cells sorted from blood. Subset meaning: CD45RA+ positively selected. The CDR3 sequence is CASSLIAPQGAPYEQYF. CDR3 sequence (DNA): TGTGCCAGCAGCTTAATAGCGCCCCAGGGGGCTCCCTACGAGCAGTACTTC.